The clone carrying this T cell receptor (beta chain) was detected once. Its antigen is as yet unknown. The study ran its PCR with 60 Vbeta and 13 Jbeta primers. Sequencing used immunoSEQ multiplex PCR; TCRdb keeps in-frame clones, though not all of them. The top ten hold more than 4% of the sample, which has some 150,000 clones, roughly 80% seen once. The entry originates in a study of cytomegalovirus exposure and HLA in healthy donors. The study's findings and limits: As confirmed in vitro, a few CMV-associated chains were specific for CMV antigens. Several of the most significant clusters appeared, in a later analysis, to be linked to common viral pathogens.

Sequencing input: PBMCs. The clonotype comes from a man in his forties in good health and CMV-seronegative.

In DNA, the CDR3 is TGCGCCAGCAGCTGGTCAAGGACTAGCGGGGGGACCAGCTCCTACGAGCAGTACTTC. Translating it yields CASSWSRTSGGTSSYEQYF. The rearrangement links TRBV5-1 to TRBJ2-5; 14 bases align to TRBD2. The J call may be faulty, since TRBJ2-7 better matches the DNA end. The CDR3 length is 19 residues. CDR1 is SGHRS, CDR2 YFSETQ, per germline.